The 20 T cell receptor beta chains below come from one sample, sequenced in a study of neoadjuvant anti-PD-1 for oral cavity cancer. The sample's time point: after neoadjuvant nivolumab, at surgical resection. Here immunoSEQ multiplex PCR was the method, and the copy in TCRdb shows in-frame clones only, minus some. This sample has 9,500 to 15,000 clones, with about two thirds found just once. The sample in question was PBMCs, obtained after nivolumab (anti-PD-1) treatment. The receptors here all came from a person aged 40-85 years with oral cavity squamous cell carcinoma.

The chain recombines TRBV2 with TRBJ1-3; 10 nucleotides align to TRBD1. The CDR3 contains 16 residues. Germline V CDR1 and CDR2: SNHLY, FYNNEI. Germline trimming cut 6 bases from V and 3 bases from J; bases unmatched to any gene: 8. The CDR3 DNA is TGTGCCAGCAGAGCTGGACAGGGGGTAATTGGAAACACCATATATTTT. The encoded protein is CASRAGQGVIGNTIYF.

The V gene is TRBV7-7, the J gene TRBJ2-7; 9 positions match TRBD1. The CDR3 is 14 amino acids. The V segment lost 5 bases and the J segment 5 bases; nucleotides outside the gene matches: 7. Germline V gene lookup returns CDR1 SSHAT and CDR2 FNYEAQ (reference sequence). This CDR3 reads CASSKGTGLDEQYF. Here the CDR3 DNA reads TGTGCCAGCAGCAAAGGGACAGGGCTCGACGAGCAGTACTTC.

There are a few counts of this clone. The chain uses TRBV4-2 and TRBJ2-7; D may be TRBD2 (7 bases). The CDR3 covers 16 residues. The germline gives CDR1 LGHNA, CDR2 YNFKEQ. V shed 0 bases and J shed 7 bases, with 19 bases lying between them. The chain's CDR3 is CASSQDRGEGREEQYF. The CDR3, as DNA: TGTGCCAGCAGCCAAGATAGGGGGGAGGGACGCGAGGAGCAGTACTTC.

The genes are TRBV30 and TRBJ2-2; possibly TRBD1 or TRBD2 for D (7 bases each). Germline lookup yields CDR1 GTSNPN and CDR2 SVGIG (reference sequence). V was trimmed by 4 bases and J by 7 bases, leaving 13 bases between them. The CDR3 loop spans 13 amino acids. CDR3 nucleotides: TGTGCCTGGACGGCAGGGGGGGTCGGGGAGCTGTTTTTT. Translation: CAWTAGGVGELFF.

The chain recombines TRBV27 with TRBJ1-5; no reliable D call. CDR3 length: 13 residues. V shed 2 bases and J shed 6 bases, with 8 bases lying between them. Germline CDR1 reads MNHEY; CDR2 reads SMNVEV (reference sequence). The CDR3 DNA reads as TGTGCCAGCAGTTTAATGGGGAGTCAGCCCCAGCATTTT. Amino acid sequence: CASSLMGSQPQHF.

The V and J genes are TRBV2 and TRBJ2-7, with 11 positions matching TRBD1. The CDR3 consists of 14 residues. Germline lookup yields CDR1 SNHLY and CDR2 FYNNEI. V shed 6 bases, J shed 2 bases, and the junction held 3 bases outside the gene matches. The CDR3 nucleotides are TGTGCCAGCAGGACGGGACAGGGGGCCTACGAGCAGTACTTC. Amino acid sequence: CASRTGQGAYEQYF.

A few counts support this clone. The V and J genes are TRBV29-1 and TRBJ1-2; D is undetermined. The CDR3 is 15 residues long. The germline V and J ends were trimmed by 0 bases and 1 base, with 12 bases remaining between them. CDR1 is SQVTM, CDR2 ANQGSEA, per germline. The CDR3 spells CSVEDMSAINYGYTF. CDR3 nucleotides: TGCAGCGTTGAAGATATGTCAGCAATTAACTATGGCTACACCTTC. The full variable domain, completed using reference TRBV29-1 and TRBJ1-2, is SAVISQKPSRDICQRGTSLTIQCQVDSQVTMMFWYRQQPGQSLTLIATANQGSEATYESGFVIDKFPISRPNLTFSTLTVSNMSPEDSSIYLCSVEDMSAINYGYTFGSGTRLTVV.

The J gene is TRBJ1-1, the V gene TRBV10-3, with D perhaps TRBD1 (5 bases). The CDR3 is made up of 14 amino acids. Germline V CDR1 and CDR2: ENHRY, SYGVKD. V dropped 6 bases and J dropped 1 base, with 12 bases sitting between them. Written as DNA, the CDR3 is TGTGCCATCAGCCGGGACCTCCGGAACACTGAAGCTTTCTTT. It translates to CAISRDLRNTEAFF.

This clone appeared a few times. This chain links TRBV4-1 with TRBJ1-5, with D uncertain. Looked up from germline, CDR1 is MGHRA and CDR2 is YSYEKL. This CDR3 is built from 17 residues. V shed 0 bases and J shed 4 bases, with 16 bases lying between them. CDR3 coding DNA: TGCGCCAGCAGCCAAGATTTGAGATATTACCTTAATCAGCCCCAGCATTTT. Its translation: CASSQDLRYYLNQPQHF.

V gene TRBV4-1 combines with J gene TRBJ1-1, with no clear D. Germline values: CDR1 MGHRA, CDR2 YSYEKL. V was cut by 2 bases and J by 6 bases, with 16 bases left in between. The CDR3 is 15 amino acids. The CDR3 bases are TGCGCCAGCAGCCAATTAGTGGGGATTTTCGCTGAAGCTTTCTTT. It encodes CASSQLVGIFAEAFF.

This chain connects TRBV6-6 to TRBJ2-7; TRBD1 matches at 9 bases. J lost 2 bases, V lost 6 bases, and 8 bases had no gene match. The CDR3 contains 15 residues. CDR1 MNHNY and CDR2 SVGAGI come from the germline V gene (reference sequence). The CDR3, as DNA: TGTGCCAGCAGGGCCGGGACAGGGATGACCTACGAGCAGTACTTC. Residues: CASRAGTGMTYEQYF.

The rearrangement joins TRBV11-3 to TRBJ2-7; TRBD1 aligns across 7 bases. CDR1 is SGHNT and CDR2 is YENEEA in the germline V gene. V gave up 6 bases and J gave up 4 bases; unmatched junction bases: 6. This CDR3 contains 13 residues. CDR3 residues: CASSKTGIYEQYF. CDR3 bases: TGTGCCAGCAGTAAGACAGGGATATACGAGCAGTACTTC.

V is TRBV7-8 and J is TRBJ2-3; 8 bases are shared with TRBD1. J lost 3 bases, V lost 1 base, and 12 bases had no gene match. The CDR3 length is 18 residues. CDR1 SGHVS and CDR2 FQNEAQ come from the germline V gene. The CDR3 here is CASSLGRWTRTGTDTQYF. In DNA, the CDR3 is TGTGCCAGCAGCTTAGGGCGGTGGACCAGGACAGGGACAGATACGCAGTATTTT. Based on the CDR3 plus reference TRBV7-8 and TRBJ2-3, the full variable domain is GAGVSQSPRYKVAKRGQDVALRCDPISGHVSLFWYQQALGQGPEFLTYFQNEAQLDKSGLPSDRFFAERPEGSVSTLKIQRTQQEDSAVYLCASSLGRWTRTGTDTQYFGPGTRLTVL.

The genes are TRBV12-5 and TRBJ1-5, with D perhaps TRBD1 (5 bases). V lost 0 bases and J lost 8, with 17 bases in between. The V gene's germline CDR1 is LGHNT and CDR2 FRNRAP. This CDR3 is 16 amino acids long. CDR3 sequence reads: CASGLVLGGDFKPQHF. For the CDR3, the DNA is TGTGCTAGTGGTTTGGTACTTGGAGGGGATTTCAAGCCCCAGCATTTT.

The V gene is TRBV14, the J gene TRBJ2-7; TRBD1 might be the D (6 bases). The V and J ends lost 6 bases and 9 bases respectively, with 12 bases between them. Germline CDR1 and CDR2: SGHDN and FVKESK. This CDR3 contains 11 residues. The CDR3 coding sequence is TGTGCCAGCAGTTCAGGGGTGGCGCAGTACTTC. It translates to CASSSGVAQYF.

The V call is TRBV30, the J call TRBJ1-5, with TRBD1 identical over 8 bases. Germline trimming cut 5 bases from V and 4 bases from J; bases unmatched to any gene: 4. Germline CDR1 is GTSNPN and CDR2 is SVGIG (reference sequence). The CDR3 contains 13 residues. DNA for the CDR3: TGTGCCTGGGCAGGGGGCCGGAATCAGCCCCAGCATTTT. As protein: CAWAGGRNQPQHF.

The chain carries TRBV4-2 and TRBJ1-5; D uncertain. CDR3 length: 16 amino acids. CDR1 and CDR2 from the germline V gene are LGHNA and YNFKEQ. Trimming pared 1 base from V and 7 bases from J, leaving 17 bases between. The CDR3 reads CASSQGFNPDGQPQHF. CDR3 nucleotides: TGTGCCAGCAGCCAAGGCTTTAACCCAGACGGGCAGCCCCAGCATTTT.

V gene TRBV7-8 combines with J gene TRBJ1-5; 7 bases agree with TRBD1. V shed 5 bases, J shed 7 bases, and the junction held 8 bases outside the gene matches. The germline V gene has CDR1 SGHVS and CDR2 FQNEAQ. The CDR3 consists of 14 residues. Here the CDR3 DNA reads TGTGCCAGCAGCCCCCGACAGGGCGGGCAGCCCCAGCATTTT. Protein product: CASSPRQGGQPQHF.

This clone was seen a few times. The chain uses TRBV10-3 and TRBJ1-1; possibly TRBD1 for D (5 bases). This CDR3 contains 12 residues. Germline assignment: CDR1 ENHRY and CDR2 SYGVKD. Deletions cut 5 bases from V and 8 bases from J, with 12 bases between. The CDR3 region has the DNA TGTGCCATCAGTTCAAGGGGCCCGGAAGCTTTCTTT. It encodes CAISSRGPEAFF.

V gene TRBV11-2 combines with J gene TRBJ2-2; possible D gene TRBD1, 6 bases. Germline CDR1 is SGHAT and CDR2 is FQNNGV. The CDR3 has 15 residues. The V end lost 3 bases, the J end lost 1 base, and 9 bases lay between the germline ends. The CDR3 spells CASSFIRGNTGELFF. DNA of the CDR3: TGTGCCAGCAGCTTTATCAGGGGGAACACCGGGGAGCTGTTTTTT. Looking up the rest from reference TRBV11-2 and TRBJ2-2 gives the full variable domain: EAGVAQSPRYKIIEKRQSVAFWCNPISGHATLYWYQQILGQGPKLLIQFQNNGVVDDSQLPKDRFSAERLKGVDSTLKIQPAKLEDSAVYLCASSFIRGNTGELFFGEGSRLTVL.